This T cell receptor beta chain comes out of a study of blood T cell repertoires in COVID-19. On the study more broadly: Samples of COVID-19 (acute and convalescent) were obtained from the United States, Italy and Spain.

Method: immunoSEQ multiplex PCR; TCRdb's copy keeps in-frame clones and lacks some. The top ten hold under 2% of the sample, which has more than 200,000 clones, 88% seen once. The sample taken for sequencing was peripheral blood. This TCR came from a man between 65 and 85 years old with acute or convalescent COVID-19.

The CDR3 reads CASTTHQGTEQYF. The CDR3 nucleotides read TGCGCCAGCACCACTCACCAGGGGACCGAGCAGTACTTC. This chain uses TRBV5-1 with TRBJ2-7; a possible D gene is TRBD1 (6 bases). V was shortened by 6 bases and J by 6 bases, with 16 bases between the two germline ends. The CDR3 sequence is 13 residues long. The germline V gene has CDR1 SGHRS and CDR2 YFSETQ. Combining the CDR3 with reference TRBV5-1 and TRBJ2-7 gives the whole variable domain KAGVTQTPRYLIKTRGQQVTLSCSPISGHRSVSWYQQTPGQGLQFLFEYFSETQRNKGNFPGRFSGRQFSNSRSEMNVSTLELGDSALYLCASTTHQGTEQYFGPGTRLTVT.